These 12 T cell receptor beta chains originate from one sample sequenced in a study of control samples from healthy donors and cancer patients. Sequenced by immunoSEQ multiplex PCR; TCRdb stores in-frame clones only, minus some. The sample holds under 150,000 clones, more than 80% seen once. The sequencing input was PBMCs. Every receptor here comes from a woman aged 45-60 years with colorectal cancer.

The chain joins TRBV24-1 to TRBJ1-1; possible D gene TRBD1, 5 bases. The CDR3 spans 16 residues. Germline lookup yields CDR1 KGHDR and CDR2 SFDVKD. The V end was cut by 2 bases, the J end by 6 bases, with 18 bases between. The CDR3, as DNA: TGTGCCACCAGTGATTGGGGAACCGGAGGGGTGGCTGAAGCTTTCTTT. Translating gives CATSDWGTGGVAEAFF.

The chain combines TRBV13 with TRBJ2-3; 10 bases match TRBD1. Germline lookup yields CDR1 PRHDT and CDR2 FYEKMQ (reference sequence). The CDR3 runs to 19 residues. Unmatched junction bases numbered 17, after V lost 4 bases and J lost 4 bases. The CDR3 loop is CASSSGYAGQGPGPDTQYF. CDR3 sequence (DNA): TGTGCCAGCAGCTCAGGATACGCGGGACAGGGGCCGGGTCCAGATACGCAGTATTTT. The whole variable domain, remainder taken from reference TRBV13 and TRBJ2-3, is AAGVIQSPRHLIKEKRETATLKCYPIPRHDTVYWYQQGPGQDPQFLISFYEKMQSDKGSIPDRFSAQQFSDYHSELNMSSLELGDSALYFCASSSGYAGQGPGPDTQYFGPGTRLTVL.

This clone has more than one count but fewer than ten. This chain's CDR3 is CASSLGDRNTYEQYF. CDR3 bases: TGCGCCAGCAGCTTGGGGGACAGAAACACCTACGAGCAGTACTTC. The rearrangement links TRBV5-1 to TRBJ2-7, with TRBD1 matching 7 bases. Per germline, CDR1 SGHRS and CDR2 YFSETQ. The CDR3 runs 15 residues. The V segment lost 0 bases and the J segment 2 bases; nucleotides outside the gene matches: 5. Full variable domain (rest looked up from reference TRBV5-1 and TRBJ2-7): KAGVTQTPRYLIKTRGQQVTLSCSPISGHRSVSWYQQTPGQGLQFLFEYFSETQRNKGNFPGRFSGRQFSNSRSEMNVSTLELGDSALYLCASSLGDRNTYEQYFGPGTRLTVT.

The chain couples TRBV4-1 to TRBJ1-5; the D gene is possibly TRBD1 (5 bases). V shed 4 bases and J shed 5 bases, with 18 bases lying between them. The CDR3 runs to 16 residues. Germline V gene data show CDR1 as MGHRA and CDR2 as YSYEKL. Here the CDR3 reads CASSLGPREGDQPQHF. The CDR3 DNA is TGCGCCAGCAGCCTGGGGCCCCGGGAGGGAGATCAGCCCCAGCATTTT.

CDR3 amino acids: CASSPEGSEAFF. The CDR3, as DNA: TGTGCCAGCAGCCCTGAGGGGAGTGAAGCTTTCTTT. The gene calls are TRBV3-1 (or the pseudogene TRBV3-2) and TRBJ1-1; D may be TRBD1 (5 bases). Trimming removed 4 bases from V and 7 bases from J, with 10 bases in between. Germline V gene data show CDR1 as LGHDT and CDR2 as YNNKEL (reference sequence). The CDR3 totals 12 residues.

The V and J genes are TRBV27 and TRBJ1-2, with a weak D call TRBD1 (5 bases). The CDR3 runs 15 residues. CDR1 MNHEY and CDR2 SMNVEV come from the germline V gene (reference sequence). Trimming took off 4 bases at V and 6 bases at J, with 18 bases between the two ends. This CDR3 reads CASSSTPLRGHGYTF. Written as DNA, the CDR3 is TGTGCCAGCAGTTCCACCCCCTTGAGGGGCCATGGCTACACCTTC.

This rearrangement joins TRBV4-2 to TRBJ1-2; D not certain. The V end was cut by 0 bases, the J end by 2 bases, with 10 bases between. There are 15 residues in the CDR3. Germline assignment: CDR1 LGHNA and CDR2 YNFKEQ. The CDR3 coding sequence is TGTGCCAGCAGCCAAGAAGCCCTAGGGAACTATGGCTACACCTTC. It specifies CASSQEALGNYGYTF.

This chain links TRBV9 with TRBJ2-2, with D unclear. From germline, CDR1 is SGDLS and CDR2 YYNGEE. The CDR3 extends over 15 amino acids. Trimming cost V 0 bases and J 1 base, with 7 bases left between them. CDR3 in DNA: TGTGCCAGCAGCGTAGAGGTGGGGAACACCGGGGAGCTGTTTTTT. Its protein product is CASSVEVGNTGELFF.

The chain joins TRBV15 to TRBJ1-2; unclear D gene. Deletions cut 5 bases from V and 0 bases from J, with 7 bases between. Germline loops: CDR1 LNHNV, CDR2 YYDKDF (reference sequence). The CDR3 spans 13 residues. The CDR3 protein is CATSGRTNYGYTF. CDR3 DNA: TGTGCCACCAGCGGCCGGACTAACTATGGCTACACCTTC.

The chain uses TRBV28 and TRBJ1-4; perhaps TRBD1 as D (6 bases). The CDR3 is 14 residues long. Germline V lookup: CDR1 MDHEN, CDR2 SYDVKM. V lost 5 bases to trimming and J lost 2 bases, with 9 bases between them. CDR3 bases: TGTGCCAGCAGTAAGGGGGGCACTAATGAAAAACTGTTTTTT. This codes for CASSKGGTNEKLFF.

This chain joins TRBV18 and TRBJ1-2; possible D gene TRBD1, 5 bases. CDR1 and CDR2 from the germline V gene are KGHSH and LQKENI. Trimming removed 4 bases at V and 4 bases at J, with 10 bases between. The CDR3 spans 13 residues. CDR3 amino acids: CASSRSDTYGYTF. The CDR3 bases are TGTGCCAGCTCACGATCGGACACCTATGGCTACACCTTC.

The CDR3 DNA is TGTGCCAGCAGCGCCCAGGAAGGGTGGGTTCAGCCCCAGCATTTT. Translating gives CASSAQEGWVQPQHF. The genes are TRBV6-5 and TRBJ1-5, with D uncertain. From germline, CDR1 is MNHEY and CDR2 SVGAGI. The ends were cut back, 6 bases at V and 6 bases at J, with 18 bases in the middle. The CDR3 length is 15 residues.